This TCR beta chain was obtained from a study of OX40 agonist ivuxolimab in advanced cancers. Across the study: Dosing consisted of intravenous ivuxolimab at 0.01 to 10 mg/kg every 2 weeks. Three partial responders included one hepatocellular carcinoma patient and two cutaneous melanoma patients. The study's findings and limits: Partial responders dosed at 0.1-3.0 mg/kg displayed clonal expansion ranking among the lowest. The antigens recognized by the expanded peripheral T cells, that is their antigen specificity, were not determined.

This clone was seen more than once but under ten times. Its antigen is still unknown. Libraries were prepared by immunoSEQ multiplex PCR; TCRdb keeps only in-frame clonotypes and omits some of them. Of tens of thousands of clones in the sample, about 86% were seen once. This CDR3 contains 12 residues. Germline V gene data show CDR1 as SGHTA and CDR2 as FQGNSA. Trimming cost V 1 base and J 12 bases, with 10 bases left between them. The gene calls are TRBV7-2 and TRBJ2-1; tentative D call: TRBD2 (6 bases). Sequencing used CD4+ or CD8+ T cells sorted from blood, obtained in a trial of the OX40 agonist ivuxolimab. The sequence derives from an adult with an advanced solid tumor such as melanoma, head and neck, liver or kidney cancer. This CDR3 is CASSLGNSGQFF. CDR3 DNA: TGTGCCAGCAGCTTAGGCAATAGCGGGCAGTTCTTC.